This TCR beta chain came from a study of cytomegalovirus exposure and HLA in healthy donors. The CDR3 is 16 amino acids. This PCR relied on a set of 60 Vbeta primers and 13 Jbeta primers. Sequencing used immunoSEQ multiplex PCR; TCRdb keeps in-frame clones, though not all of them. The table lists about 140,000 clones, with around 2.4% in the top ten. This TCR was sampled from a woman aged 18-29 years in good health and CMV-seronegative. Input material: PBMCs. The V gene is TRBV12-2, the J gene TRBJ1-5; TRBD1 was called by the table and not checked on the DNA. TRBV12-2 is reported as a pseudogene. The CDR3 region is CASRLGRQGGNQPQHF. The CDR3, as DNA: TGTGCAAGTCGCTTGGGAAGACAGGGAGGCAATCAGCCCCAGCATTTT.